One TCR beta chain is described in this entry. Its antigen remains unidentified. The primer mix had 60 Vbeta and 13 Jbeta primers. Produced via immunoSEQ multiplex PCR; TCRdb's table is partial and in-frame only. The sample has over 100,000 clones; 74% are singletons. The V gene's germline CDR1 is MDHEN and CDR2 SYDVKM. J gave up 4 bases and V 3 bases, and 7 bases lay outside the gene matches. The CDR3 consists of 15 residues. Though probably carrying unrecorded immune exposures, donors were nominally healthy at sampling. This entry comes from a study of cytomegalovirus exposure and HLA in healthy donors. Overall study findings and caveats: Later work found most CMV-associated TCR beta chains apparently HLA-restricted. Previously analyzed data showed that most TCR beta V segments were productive at a frequency of about 87% or about 30%.

This chain uses TRBV28 with TRBJ1-2; 8 positions match TRBD1. Sequencing was carried out using PBMCs. The receptor was derived from a human donor in good health. The CDR3 DNA sequence: TGTGCCAGCAGTTTTGGGCAGGGGGCGATCTATGGCTACACCTTC. As protein: CASSFGQGAIYGYTF.